This record concerns one T cell receptor (beta chain) sequence. Its antigen is currently unknown. The CDR3 is made up of 13 amino acids. Germline loops: CDR1 SNHLY, CDR2 FYNNEI. The V end lost 11 bases, the J end lost 2 bases, and 13 bases lay between the germline ends. PCR involved 60 Vbeta and 13 Jbeta primers. The protocol was immunoSEQ multiplex PCR, while the TCRdb copy is restricted to in-frame clones and leaves out a portion. Here the sample spans more than 150,000 clones, around four fifths being singletons. This entry belongs to a study of cytomegalovirus exposure and HLA in healthy donors. In the study overall: An earlier analysis identified more than 90 million unique TCR beta sequences in about 180 million T cells. The study's early data release held approximately 91 million unique TCRs from HLA-typed donors.

Regarding the study as a whole: Accurate prediction of HLA-A and HLA-B alleles (for most subjects) was reportedly achieved from TCR beta sequences. V- and J-gene trimming in TCR beta was tied to a missense DCLRE1C variant by an analysis performed later.

J is TRBJ1-3 and V is TRBV2; TRBD1 is a possible D gene (6 bases). The sequenced sample was PBMCs. The TCR comes from a woman younger than 45 in good health and CMV-seronegative. The CDR3 DNA is TGTGCCGATGCAGGGGAAGCTGGAAACACCATATATTTT. Residues: CADAGEAGNTIYF. Using reference TRBV2 and TRBJ1-3 for the parts outside the CDR3, the full variable domain is EPEVTQTPSHQVTQMGQEVILRCVPISNHLYFYWYRQILGQKVEFLVSFYNNEISEKSEIFDDQFSVERPDGSNFTLKIRSTKLEDSAMYFCADAGEAGNTIYFGEGSWLTVV.